These T cell receptor beta chains were read from a single sample in a study of regulatory T cells in long-lasting Graves disease. TCRdb independently ran MiXCR on the multiplex PCR reads; one entry per CDR3 protein. The table lists 550,000 or so distinct CDR3 sequences, about 12% of them singletons. Separately, the same data were catalogued under a study of T cells in Graves' hyperthyroidism and ophthalmopathy.

This specimen was peripheral blood mononuclear cells (PBMCs), taken at new diagnosis, from a patient treated with antithyroid drugs. These receptors all come from a woman under 40 with Graves disease. Both conserved end residues are trimmed from each CDR3. A D gene is named only where the DNA matches it firmly.

j_call: TRBJ1-5; v_call: TRBV7-2; d_call: .; cdr3_aa: ASSLGGVSNQPQH
j_call: TRBJ1-1; v_call: TRBV18; d_call: .; cdr3_aa: ASSPRQGLTEAF
j_call: TRBJ2-3; v_call: TRBV3-1; d_call: .; cdr3_aa: ASSRRGSPDTQY
j_call: TRBJ1-1; v_call: TRBV9; d_call: TRBD1; cdr3_aa: ASSVEAGGLGEAF
j_call: TRBJ1-2; v_call: TRBV6-1; d_call: TRBD1; cdr3_aa: ASRGQRNYGYT
j_call: TRBJ1-3; v_call: TRBV5-5; d_call: .; cdr3_aa: ASSFFSGNTIY
j_call: TRBJ2-7; v_call: TRBV5-1; d_call: TRBD1; cdr3_aa: TSSGQGVDEQY
j_call: TRBJ2-5; v_call: TRBV20-1; d_call: .; cdr3_aa: SARVGARTETQY
j_call: TRBJ1-6; v_call: TRBV19; d_call: .; cdr3_aa: ASSGSGPTSGSPLH
j_call: TRBJ2-7; v_call: TRBV6-1; d_call: TRBD2; cdr3_aa: ARHHRPGLGHYEQY
j_call: TRBJ2-3; v_call: TRBV5-1; d_call: .; cdr3_aa: ASSLRGGLSTDTQY
j_call: TRBJ2-7; v_call: TRBV2; d_call: TRBD1; cdr3_aa: ASNPQYRGVPYEQY
j_call: TRBJ1-2; v_call: TRBV29-1; d_call: .; cdr3_aa: SVRASSGDGYT
j_call: TRBJ2-2; v_call: TRBV4-3; d_call: .; cdr3_aa: ASRSGVNTGELF
j_call: TRBJ2-7; v_call: TRBV7-9; d_call: .; cdr3_aa: ASSFGPYEQY
j_call: TRBJ2-5; v_call: TRBV30; d_call: .; cdr3_aa: AWSVSPGGETQY
j_call: TRBJ2-5; v_call: TRBV12-3/TRBV12-4; d_call: TRBD2; cdr3_aa: ASSFSGLAGAQGETQY
j_call: TRBJ1-2; v_call: TRBV5-4; d_call: .; cdr3_aa: ASSLGRNSGLYGYT
j_call: TRBJ2-1; v_call: TRBV24-1; d_call: TRBD2; cdr3_aa: ATSDLLAGVGNEQF
j_call: TRBJ1-2; v_call: TRBV3-1; d_call: .; cdr3_aa: ASSQRGLGKEKDGYT
j_call: TRBJ1-5; v_call: TRBV6-1; d_call: TRBD1; cdr3_aa: ASSQGVWSNQPQH
j_call: TRBJ1-2; v_call: TRBV12-3/TRBV12-4; d_call: .; cdr3_aa: TSSSSTNYGYT
j_call: TRBJ2-3; v_call: TRBV29-1; d_call: .; cdr3_aa: SVEGQYTDTQY
j_call: TRBJ1-1; v_call: TRBV28; d_call: .; cdr3_aa: ASSDSQGNTEAF
j_call: TRBJ1-6; v_call: TRBV27; d_call: .; cdr3_aa: ASSHRDNNSPLH